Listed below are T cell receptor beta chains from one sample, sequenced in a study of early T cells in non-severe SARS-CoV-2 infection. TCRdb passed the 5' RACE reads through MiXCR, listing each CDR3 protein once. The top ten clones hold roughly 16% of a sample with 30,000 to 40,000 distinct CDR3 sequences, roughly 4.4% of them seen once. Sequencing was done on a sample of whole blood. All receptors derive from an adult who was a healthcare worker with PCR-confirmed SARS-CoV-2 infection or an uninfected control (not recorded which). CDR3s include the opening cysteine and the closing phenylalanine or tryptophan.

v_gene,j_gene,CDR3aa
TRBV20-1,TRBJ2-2,CSAHFTGELFF
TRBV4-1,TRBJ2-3,CASSPVAGAGDTQYF
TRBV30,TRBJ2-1,CAWSVQEIEQFF
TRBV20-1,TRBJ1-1,CSAASPGGKTEAFF
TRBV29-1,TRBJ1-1,CSVENLAEAFF
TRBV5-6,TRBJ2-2,CASSFTTGELFF
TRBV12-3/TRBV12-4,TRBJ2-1,CASSSYRNEQFF
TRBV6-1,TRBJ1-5,CASSPTSRSLYQPQHF
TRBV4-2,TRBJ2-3,CASRSGVGTDTQYF
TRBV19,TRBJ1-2,CASSLDRDRGYGYTF
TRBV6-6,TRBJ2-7,CASRDGGGEGEQYF
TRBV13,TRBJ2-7,CASSPGTSGVQREQYF
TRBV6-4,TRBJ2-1,CASSASASGVMFF
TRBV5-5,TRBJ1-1,CASSWGQMNTEAFF
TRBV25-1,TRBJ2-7,CASSVQGRRDF
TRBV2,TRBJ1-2,CATPERGNYGYAF
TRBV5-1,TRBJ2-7,CASSWDRTGYEQYF
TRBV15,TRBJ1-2,CATSRVGGIDGYTF
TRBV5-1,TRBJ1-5,CASKEGSNSNQPQHF
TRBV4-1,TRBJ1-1,CASSHPARNTEAFF
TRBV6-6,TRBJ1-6,CASSLQNSPLHF
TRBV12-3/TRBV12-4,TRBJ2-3,CASSLGQGNTDTQYF
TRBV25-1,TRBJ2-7,CASSLGTIYEQYF
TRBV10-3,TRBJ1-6,CAISGQLTANSPLHF
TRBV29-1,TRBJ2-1,CSVVLDHSYNEQFF
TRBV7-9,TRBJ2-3,CASSPPGRTDTQYF
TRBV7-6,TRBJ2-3,CASSLSSPQGTDTQYF
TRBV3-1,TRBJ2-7,CASSHEGGTGALFWNEQYF
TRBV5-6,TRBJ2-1,CASSSRTSPYNEQFF
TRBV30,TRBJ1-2,CAWSALRGGENGYTF
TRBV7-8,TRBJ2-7,CASSLSQTSGGIYEQYF